These 5 T cell receptor beta chains share one sample of origin, sequenced in a study of beta chain features in type 1 diabetes. Of the isolated RNA, all was reverse transcribed, and so the sequenced material was expressed TCRB transcripts. Libraries were prepared by immunoSEQ multiplex PCR; TCRdb keeps only in-frame clonotypes and omits some of them. The table records about 250,000 clones, 12% to 15% of them present only once. Sample: naive CD4+ T cells from blood. These receptors originate from a woman between 40 and 50 years old in good health.

The V gene is TRBV29-1, the J gene TRBJ2-3, with D uncertain. The CDR3 is 13 residues long. The germline gives CDR1 SQVTM, CDR2 ANQGSEA. Trimming left V 3 bases short and J 4 bases short, with 11 bases between. CDR3 DNA sequence: TGCAGCGTTGATCCCGGGTCGGCAGATACGCAGTATTTT. This encodes CSVDPGSADTQYF.

V gene TRBV9 combines with J gene TRBJ2-2, with D possibly matching TRBD2 (5 bases). The V end lost 0 bases, the J end lost 7 bases, and 10 bases lay between the germline ends. CDR3 length: 14 residues. The V gene's germline CDR1 is SGDLS and CDR2 YYNGEE. CDR3 sequence: CASSVEVGSGELFF. In DNA form, the CDR3 reads TGTGCCAGCAGCGTAGAGGTGGGGAGCGGGGAGCTGTTTTTT.

This clone appeared a few times. V usage is TRBV29-1 and J usage is TRBJ1-2; D ambiguous. The germline gives CDR1 SQVTM, CDR2 ANQGSEA. CDR3 length equals 12 residues. V gave up 2 bases and J gave up 0 bases, with 4 bases separating them. The CDR3 DNA reads TGCAGCGTTGAACGGGCTAACTATGGCTACACCTTC. It is translated as CSVERANYGYTF. The entire variable domain, with the rest obtained from reference TRBV29-1 and TRBJ1-2, is as follows: SAVISQKPSRDICQRGTSLTIQCQVDSQVTMMFWYRQQPGQSLTLIATANQGSEATYESGFVIDKFPISRPNLTFSTLTVSNMSPEDSSIYLCSVERANYGYTFGSGTRLTVV.

This rearrangement joins TRBV2 to TRBJ2-5; the D gene is possibly TRBD1 (6 bases). V dropped 6 bases and J dropped 4 bases, with 15 bases sitting between them. The CDR3 has 14 amino acids. Germline CDR1 reads SNHLY; CDR2 reads FYNNEI. Here the CDR3 reads CASSQQGSPETQYF. CDR3 DNA sequence: TGTGCCAGCAGCCAACAGGGATCCCCAGAGACCCAGTACTTC.

This clone came up a few times. The gene calls are TRBV7-9 and TRBJ2-5, with D possibly being TRBD1 (6 bases). V was clipped by 6 bases and J by 3 bases, with 14 bases between them. This CDR3 has 14 residues. Germline V CDR1 and CDR2: SEHNR, FQNEAQ (reference sequence). CDR3 protein: CASSSQGRKETQYF. In nucleotides, the CDR3 is TGTGCCAGCAGTTCTCAGGGGAGAAAAGAGACCCAGTACTTC.